The 25 T cell receptor beta chains below all came from one sample that was sequenced in a study of blood T cell repertoires in COVID-19. The protocol was immunoSEQ multiplex PCR, while the TCRdb copy is restricted to in-frame clones and leaves out a portion. The profile covers approximately 39,000 clones, with 80% to 90% appearing a single time and nearly 25% taken by the ten largest. Input material: peripheral blood. Receptors were obtained from a man in his fifties with active or convalescent COVID-19.

The chain employs TRBV5-4 and TRBJ2-7, with D perhaps matching TRBD1 (5 bases). The V gene's germline CDR1 is SGHNT and CDR2 YYREEE (reference sequence). Trimming cost V 0 bases and J 0 bases, with 16 bases left between them. This CDR3 is built from 17 residues. This CDR3 reads CASSLDWAGQASYEQYF. CDR3 nucleotides: TGTGCCAGCAGCTTGGATTGGGCAGGGCAGGCCTCCTACGAGCAGTACTTC. Filled out from reference TRBV5-4 and TRBJ2-7, the complete variable domain reads ETGVTQSPTHLIKTRGQQVTLRCSSQSGHNTVSWYQQALGQGPQFIFQYYREEENGRGNFPPRFSGLQFPNYSSELNVNALELDDSALYLCASSLDWAGQASYEQYFGPGTRLTVT.

The chain combines TRBV6-5 with TRBJ2-1, with a weak D call TRBD1 (5 bases). The CDR3 contains 12 residues. Trimming stripped 5 bases from V and 9 bases from J, with 11 bases between. The germline gives CDR1 MNHEY, CDR2 SVGAGI. DNA for the CDR3: TGTGCCAGCAGTCCAGGGTTCAGTGAGCAGTTCTTC. Residues: CASSPGFSEQFF.

The chain employs TRBV11-2 and TRBJ2-7, with a weak D call TRBD2 (6 bases). V was pared by 1 base and J by 0 bases, with 10 bases between. This CDR3 has 15 residues. Germline loops: CDR1 SGHAT, CDR2 FQNNGV. CDR3: CASSLGGVSSYEQYV. The CDR3 nucleotides read TGTGCCAGCAGCTTAGGCGGGGTTAGCTCCTACGAGCAGTACGTC.

The V and J genes are TRBV10-3 and TRBJ2-7, with D perhaps matching TRBD2 (5 bases). V gave up 5 bases and J gave up 0 bases, with 8 bases separating them. The CDR3 runs to 13 residues. CDR1 and CDR2 from the germline V gene are ENHRY and SYGVKD. The CDR3 loop reads CAISPDSSYEQYV. The CDR3 DNA reads TGTGCCATCAGTCCGGACTCCTCCTACGAGCAGTACGTC.

The V and J genes are TRBV5-4 and TRBJ1-3; TRBD1 agrees at 7 bases. The germline V gene has CDR1 SGHNT and CDR2 YYREEE (reference sequence). The V and J ends lost 5 bases and 2 bases, in that order; junction bases with no gene match: 4. The CDR3 is 14 amino acids. The CDR3 here is CASSPTGAGNTIYF. Here the CDR3 DNA reads TGTGCCAGCAGTCCAACAGGGGCTGGAAACACCATATATTTT.

The J gene is TRBJ1-5, the V gene TRBV19, with 11 nucleotides matching TRBD1. The CDR3 extends over 16 amino acids. The V segment lost 8 bases and the J segment 2 bases; nucleotides outside the gene matches: 8. CDR1 LNHDA and CDR2 SQIVND come from the germline V gene (reference sequence). CDR3 loop: CASRTGGALGNQPQHF. DNA for the CDR3: TGTGCCAGTCGGACAGGGGGCGCCTTGGGCAATCAGCCCCAGCATTTT.

This chain joins TRBV5-4 and TRBJ1-1; TRBD1 is a possible D gene (6 bases). The CDR3 contains 12 residues. V lost 3 bases, J lost 4 bases, and 7 bases lay in between. The germline V gene encodes CDR1 SGHNT and CDR2 YYREEE (reference sequence). The CDR3: CASSSRGTEAFF. The CDR3 DNA is TGTGCCAGCAGCTCCAGGGGCACTGAAGCTTTCTTT.

V is TRBV6-6 and J is TRBJ2-7; maybe TRBD2 (6 bases). Germline loops: CDR1 MNHNY, CDR2 SVGAGI (reference sequence). There are 14 residues in the CDR3. The germline V and J ends were trimmed by 10 bases and 1 base, with 17 bases remaining between them. CDR3 DNA sequence: TGTGCCACGTCAGCCGGGAGAAGGTCCTACGAGCAGTACGTC. Translating gives CATSAGRRSYEQYV.

This chain connects TRBV9 to TRBJ1-4; D gene unclear. The V end was cut by 5 bases, the J end by 4 bases, with 9 bases between. This CDR3 is 13 amino acids long. Looked up from germline, CDR1 is SGDLS and CDR2 is YYNGEE. CDR3 in DNA: TGTGCCAGCAGTGAGCACAGTAATGAAAAACTGTTTTTT. Translating it yields CASSEHSNEKLFF.

This clone was found once. The chain is built from TRBV15 and TRBJ2-2; 13 bases match TRBD2. Unmatched junction bases numbered 4, after V lost 3 bases and J lost 3 bases. From germline, CDR1 is LNHNV and CDR2 YYDKDF (reference sequence). The CDR3 sequence is 17 residues long. The CDR3 region has the DNA TGTGCCACCAGCAGGGGGACTAGCGGGGCCCACACCGGGGAGCTGTTTTTT. Protein: CATSRGTSGAHTGELFF. Using reference TRBV15 and TRBJ2-2 for the parts outside the CDR3, the full variable domain is DAMVIQNPRYQVTQFGKPVTLSCSQTLNHNVMYWYQQKSSQAPKLLFHYYDKDFNNEADTPDNFQSRRPNTSFCFLDIRSPGLGDTAMYLCATSRGTSGAHTGELFFGEGSRLTVL.

This clone was observed a few times. The J gene is TRBJ1-6, the V gene TRBV25-1; D remains unclear. This CDR3 has 15 residues. V was clipped by 4 bases and J by 6 bases, with 13 bases between them. Germline V CDR1 and CDR2: MGHDK, SYGVNS. The CDR3 here is CASSGWTGINSPLHF. CDR3 in DNA: TGTGCCAGCAGTGGCTGGACGGGGATTAATTCACCCCTCCACTTT.

This chain uses TRBV6-1 with TRBJ2-7; weak D call: TRBD2 (6 bases). This CDR3 comprises 14 residues. V dropped 1 base and J dropped 2 bases, with 9 bases sitting between them. Germline-derived CDR1 and CDR2 are MNHNS and SASEGT. In nucleotides, the CDR3 is TGTGCCAGCAGTGAAGGGGACTTTACCTACGAGCAGTACGTC. Its translation: CASSEGDFTYEQYV.

The chain recombines TRBV6-2 or TRBV6-3 with TRBJ2-7; 11 bases match TRBD2. The germline V gene encodes CDR1 MNHEY and CDR2 SVGEGT. CDR3 length: 15 amino acids. V was pared by 6 bases and J by 6 bases, with 10 bases of the junction left unmatched. The CDR3 protein is CASRPLTSGSSEQYF. CDR3 in DNA: TGTGCCAGCAGACCTCTTACTAGCGGGAGTTCCGAGCAGTACTTC.

The V and J genes are TRBV28 and TRBJ1-6, with D tentatively TRBD1 (6 bases). This CDR3 has 16 residues. CDR1 MDHEN and CDR2 SYDVKM come from the germline V gene. Trimming stripped 1 base from V and 9 bases from J, with 16 bases between. CDR3: CASSLYTTGLASPLHF. DNA for the CDR3: TGTGCCAGCAGTTTATATACCACAGGGCTGGCTTCACCCCTCCACTTT.

The CDR3 here is CASRTGDSGNTGELFF. CDR3 nucleotide sequence: TGTGCCAGCAGGACCGGGGACAGTGGGAACACCGGGGAGCTGTTTTTT. The rearrangement joins TRBV2 to TRBJ2-2, with 7 bases aligning to TRBD1. This CDR3 is 16 amino acids long. From germline, CDR1 is SNHLY and CDR2 FYNNEI. The J segment lost 1 base and the V segment lost 6 bases, leaving 8 bases of the junction unmatched. The full variable domain, completed using reference TRBV2 and TRBJ2-2, is EPEVTQTPSHQVTQMGQEVILRCVPISNHLYFYWYRQILGQKVEFLVSFYNNEISEKSEIFDDQFSVERPDGSNFTLKIRSTKLEDSAMYFCASRTGDSGNTGELFFGEGSRLTVL.

V usage is TRBV28 and J usage is TRBJ2-1; 10 bases line up with TRBD1. This CDR3 region has 16 residues. The V gene end was trimmed by 1 base and the J gene end by 2 bases; junction bases not matched to a gene: 2. CDR1 is MDHEN and CDR2 is SYDVKM in the germline V gene. CDR3 DNA sequence: TGTGCCAGCAGTTTATTAGGACAGGGGGCCTACAATGAGCAGTTCTTC. Translation gives CASSLLGQGAYNEQFF.

This clone is a singleton in its sample. The chain links TRBV29-1 to TRBJ1-2; D uncertain. Trimming shortened V by 4 bases and J by 1 base, and 7 bases separated the two germline ends. The CDR3 sequence is 12 residues long. Germline V gene data show CDR1 as SQVTM and CDR2 as ANQGSEA. CDR3 DNA: TGCAGCGTTGCCGAGATTAACTATGGCTACACCTTC. This translates into CSVAEINYGYTF.

This clone showed up just once. This sequence joins TRBV28 and TRBJ2-5; D may be TRBD2 (6 bases). V was trimmed by 4 bases and J by 6 bases, leaving 15 bases between them. Germline V gene lookup returns CDR1 MDHEN and CDR2 SYDVKM. This CDR3 has 14 amino acids. The CDR3 is CASSSPGAGKTQYF. The CDR3 DNA reads as TGTGCCAGCAGTTCCCCGGGAGCCGGGAAGACCCAGTACTTC.

The chain joins TRBV5-5 to TRBJ2-1; 9 nucleotides align to TRBD2. Germline trimming cut 2 bases from V and 5 bases from J; bases unmatched to any gene: 5. The CDR3 consists of 15 residues. Germline V gene lookup returns CDR1 SGHKS and CDR2 YYEKEE (reference sequence). The CDR3 sequence is CASSFLAGSHNEQFF. CDR3 nucleotide sequence: TGTGCCAGCAGCTTTCTAGCGGGGAGTCACAATGAGCAGTTCTTC.

This clone came up a few times. This sequence joins TRBV19 and TRBJ2-3, with TRBD2 identical over 7 bases. This CDR3 contains 15 residues. The germline V gene encodes CDR1 LNHDA and CDR2 SQIVND (reference sequence). With V trimmed by 3 bases and J by 1 base, 4 bases remained unmatched. The CDR3, as DNA: TGTGCCAGTAGTATCGGGCTAGCGGGCACAGATACGCAGTATTTT. Protein product: CASSIGLAGTDTQYF.

The chain is built from TRBV4-1 and TRBJ2-3, with D perhaps matching TRBD1 (6 bases). CDR3 length: 17 amino acids. Germline V lookup: CDR1 MGHRA, CDR2 YSYEKL. Between the trimmed V and J ends, which lost 0 bases and 4 bases, there was a span of 17 bases. The CDR3 DNA reads TGCGCCAGCAGCCAAGATTGGGGACACTCCAGCGCAGATACGCAGTATTTT. Translated: CASSQDWGHSSADTQYF.

This sequence joins TRBV25-1 and TRBJ2-7, with a weak D call TRBD1 (6 bases). CDR3 length: 15 amino acids. Germline lookup yields CDR1 MGHDK and CDR2 SYGVNS. Between the trimmed V and J ends, which lost 0 bases and 2 bases, there was a span of 11 bases. The CDR3 is CASSEYFRGTYEQYF. CDR3 in DNA: TGTGCCAGCAGTGAATATTTCAGGGGTACCTACGAGCAGTACTTC.

The rearrangement joins TRBV14 to TRBJ1-1, with a weak D call TRBD1 (5 bases). The CDR3 is made up of 15 amino acids. Trimming pared 5 bases from V and 3 bases from J, leaving 16 bases between. CDR1 and CDR2 from the germline V gene are SGHDN and FVKESK. The CDR3 DNA reads as TGTGCCAGCAGCTCAAAGACTTGGGGGGACACTGAAGCTTTCTTT. It translates to CASSSKTWGDTEAFF.

This rearrangement joins TRBV6-5 to TRBJ2-7, with 8 bases lining up with TRBD1. Per the germline V gene, CDR1 is MNHEY and CDR2 is SVGAGI. Trimming cost V 0 bases and J 3 bases; bases outside gene matches: 4. This CDR3 spans 15 amino acids. The CDR3 loop is CASSYSPGQGYEQYV. DNA of the CDR3: TGTGCCAGCAGTTACTCGCCAGGACAGGGCTACGAGCAGTACGTC.

Worth noting for this clone: One end of the junction varies from germline; a read error may be responsible. This chain links TRBV7-7 with TRBJ2-2; 8 nucleotides match TRBD2. The germline V gene has CDR1 SSHAT and CDR2 FNYEAQ (reference sequence). The CDR3 covers 17 residues. The CDR3 DNA is TGTGCTAGCAGCTTAAACCCAGCGGGGGCTAACACCGGGGAGCTGTTTTTT. Its protein product is CASSLNPAGANTGELFF.